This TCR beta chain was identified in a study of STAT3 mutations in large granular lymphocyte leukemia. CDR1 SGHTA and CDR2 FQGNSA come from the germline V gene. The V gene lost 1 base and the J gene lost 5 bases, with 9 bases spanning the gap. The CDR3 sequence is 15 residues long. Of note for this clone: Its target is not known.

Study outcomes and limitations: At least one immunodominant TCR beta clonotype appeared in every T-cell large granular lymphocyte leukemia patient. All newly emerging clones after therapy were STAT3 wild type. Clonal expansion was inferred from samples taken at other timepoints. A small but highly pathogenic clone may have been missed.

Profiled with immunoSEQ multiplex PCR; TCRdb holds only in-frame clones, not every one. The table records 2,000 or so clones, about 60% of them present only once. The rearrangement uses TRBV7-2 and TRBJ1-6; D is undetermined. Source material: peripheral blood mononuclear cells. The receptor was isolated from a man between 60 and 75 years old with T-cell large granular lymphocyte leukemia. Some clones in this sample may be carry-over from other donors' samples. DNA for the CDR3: TGTGCCAGCAGCTTAGTCAGGCAGAATAATTCACCCCTCCACTTT. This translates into CASSLVRQNNSPLHF.